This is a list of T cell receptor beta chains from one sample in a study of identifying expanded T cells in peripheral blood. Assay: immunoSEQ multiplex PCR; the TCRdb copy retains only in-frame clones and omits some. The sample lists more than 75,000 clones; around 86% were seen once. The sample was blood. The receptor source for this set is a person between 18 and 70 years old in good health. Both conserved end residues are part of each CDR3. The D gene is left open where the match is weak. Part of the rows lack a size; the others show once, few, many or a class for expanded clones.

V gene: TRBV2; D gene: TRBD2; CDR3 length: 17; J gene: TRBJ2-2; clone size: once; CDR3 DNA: TGTGCCAGCAGTGACTTGGGGGGGAGCCTCAACACCGGGGAGCTGTTTTTT; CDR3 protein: CASSDLGGSLNTGELFF
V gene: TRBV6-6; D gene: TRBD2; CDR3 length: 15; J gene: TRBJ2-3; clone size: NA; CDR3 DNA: TGTGCCAGCAGTGGGGGACTAGCGGTTACAGATACGCAGTATTTT; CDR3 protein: CASSGGLAVTDTQYF
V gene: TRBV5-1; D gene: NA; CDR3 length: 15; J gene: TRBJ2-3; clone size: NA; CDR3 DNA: TGCGCCAGCAGCTCTATGGGAATAAGCACAGATACGCAGTATTTT; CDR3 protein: CASSSMGISTDTQYF
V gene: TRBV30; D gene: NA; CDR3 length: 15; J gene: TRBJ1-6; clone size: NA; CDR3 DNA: TGTGCCTGCCAGGCCCGGGGGCAGGGGAATTCACCCCTCCACTTT; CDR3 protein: CACQARGQGNSPLHF
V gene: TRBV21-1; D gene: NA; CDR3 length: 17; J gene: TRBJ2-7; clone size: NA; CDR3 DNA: TGTGCCAGCCCCTCGGGACACCGTTCACAAAGCTCCTACGAGCAGTACTTC; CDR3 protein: CASPSGHRSQSSYEQYF
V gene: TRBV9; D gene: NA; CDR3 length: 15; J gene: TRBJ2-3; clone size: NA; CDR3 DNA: TGTGCCAGCAGCGTAGATATCGGCACCACAGATACGCAGTATTTT; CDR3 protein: CASSVDIGTTDTQYF
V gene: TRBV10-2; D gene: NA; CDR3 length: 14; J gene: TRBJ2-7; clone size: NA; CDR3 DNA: NA; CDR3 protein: CASSRAGPSYEQYF
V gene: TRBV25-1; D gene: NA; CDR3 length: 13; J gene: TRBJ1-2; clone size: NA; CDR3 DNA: TGTGCCAGCAGTACATACCTAAACTATGGCTACACCTTC; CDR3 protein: CASSTYLNYGYTF
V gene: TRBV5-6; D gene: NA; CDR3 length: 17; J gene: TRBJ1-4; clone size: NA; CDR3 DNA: TGTGCCAGCAGCTTCCTGCAGGGGCCTACAACTAATGAAAAACTGTTTTTT; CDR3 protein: CASSFLQGPTTNEKLFF
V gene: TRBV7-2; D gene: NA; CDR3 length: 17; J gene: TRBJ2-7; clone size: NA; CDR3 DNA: TGTGCCAGCAGCAAACGGGGTGGAATTCGAGGCTCCTACGAGCAGTACTTC; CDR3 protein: CASSKRGGIRGSYEQYF
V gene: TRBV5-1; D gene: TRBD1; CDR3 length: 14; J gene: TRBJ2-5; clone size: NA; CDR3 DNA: TGCGCCAGCAGCTCCTACAGGGGCCAAGAGACCCAGTACTTC; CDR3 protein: CASSSYRGQETQYF
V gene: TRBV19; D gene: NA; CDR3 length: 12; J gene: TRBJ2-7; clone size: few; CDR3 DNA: TGTGCCAGTAGTAACGGTCATTACGAGCAGTACTTC; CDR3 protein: CASSNGHYEQYF
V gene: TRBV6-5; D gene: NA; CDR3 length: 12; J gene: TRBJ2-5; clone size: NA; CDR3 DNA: TGTGCCAGCAGTTACTCCGAAACAGATCAGTACTTC; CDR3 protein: CASSYSETDQYF
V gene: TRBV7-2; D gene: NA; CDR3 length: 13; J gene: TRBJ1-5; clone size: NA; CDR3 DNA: TGTGCCAGCAGCCCCCCGGGGGGCCAGCCCCAGCATTTT; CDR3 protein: CASSPPGGQPQHF
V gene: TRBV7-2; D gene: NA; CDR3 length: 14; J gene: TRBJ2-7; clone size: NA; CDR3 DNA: TGTGCCAGCAGCTTCCAGACTGGGCCCTACGAGCAGTACTTC; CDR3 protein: CASSFQTGPYEQYF
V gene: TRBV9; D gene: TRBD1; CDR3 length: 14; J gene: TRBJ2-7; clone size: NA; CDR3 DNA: TGTGCCAGCAGCGACATAACGACAGGGGTATATCAGTACTTC; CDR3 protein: CASSDITTGVYQYF
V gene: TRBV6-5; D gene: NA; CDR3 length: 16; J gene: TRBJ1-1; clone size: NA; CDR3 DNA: TGTGCCAGCAGTTCGCGGACACCGGACCGGAACACTGAAGCTTTCTTT; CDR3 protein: CASSSRTPDRNTEAFF
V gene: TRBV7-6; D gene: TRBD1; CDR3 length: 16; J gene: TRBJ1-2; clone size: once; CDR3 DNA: TGTGCCAGCAGCTTAGGGGCGGGACAGTCGCACTATGGCTACACCTTC; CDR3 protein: CASSLGAGQSHYGYTF
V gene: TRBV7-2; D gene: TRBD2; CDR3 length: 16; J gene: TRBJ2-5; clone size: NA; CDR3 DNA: TGTGCCAGCAGCTTATTAACTAGCGGGGTCCAAGGGACCCAGTACTTC; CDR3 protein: CASSLLTSGVQGTQYF
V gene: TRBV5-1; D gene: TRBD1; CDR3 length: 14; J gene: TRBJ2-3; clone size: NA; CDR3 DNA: TGCGCCAGCTGGAGACAGGGGGCCCTAGATACGCAGTATTTT; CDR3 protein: CASWRQGALDTQYF